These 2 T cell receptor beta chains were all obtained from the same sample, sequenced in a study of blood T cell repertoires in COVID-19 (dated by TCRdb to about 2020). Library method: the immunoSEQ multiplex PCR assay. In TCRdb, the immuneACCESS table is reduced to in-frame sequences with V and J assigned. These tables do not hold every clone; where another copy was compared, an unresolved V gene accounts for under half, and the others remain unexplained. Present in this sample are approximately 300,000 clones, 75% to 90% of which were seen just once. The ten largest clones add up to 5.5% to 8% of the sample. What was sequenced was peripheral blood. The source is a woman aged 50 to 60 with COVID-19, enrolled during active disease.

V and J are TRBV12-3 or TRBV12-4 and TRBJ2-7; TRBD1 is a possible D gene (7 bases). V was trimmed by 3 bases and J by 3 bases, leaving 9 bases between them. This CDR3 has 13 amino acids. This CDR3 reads CASSLQGGYEQYF. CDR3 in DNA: TGTGCCAGCAGTTTGCAGGGGGGCTACGAGCAGTACTTC.

The CDR3 DNA sequence: TGCGCCAGCAGCCAAGATCAAGCAAGCTCCTACAATGAGCAGTTCTTC. This gives the protein CASSQDQASSYNEQFF. This sequence joins TRBV4-3 and TRBJ2-1, with D unclear. Deletions cut 0 bases from V and 0 bases from J, with 9 bases between. The germline CDR1 and CDR2 sequences are LGHNA and YSLEER. The CDR3 runs 16 residues.